This TCR beta chain was recorded in a study of blood T cell repertoires in COVID-19. For the study at large: There were acute and convalescent COVID-19 samples, and they came from the United States, Italy and Spain. T cells, B-cell-depleted T cells, or PBMCs provided the cDNA or gDNA that served as material.

The table came from immunoSEQ multiplex PCR; TCRdb's copy has only in-frame clones and leaves some out. Among some 350,000 clones listed, more than 70% were seen once. This clone was found once. This CDR3 is built from 14 residues. Germline loops: CDR1 SGDLS, CDR2 YYNGEE. Trimming removed 4 bases from V and 9 bases from J, with 19 bases in between. Seattle participants joined during active infection and were tracked over time. The TCR sequence derives from a woman in her 70s with COVID-19, enrolled during active disease. The V call is TRBV9, the J call TRBJ1-2; weak D call: TRBD1 (5 bases). What was sequenced was peripheral blood. This CDR3 is CASSPVGGAKSYTF. CDR3 nucleotide sequence: TGTGCCAGCAGCCCAGTGGGGGGAGCCAAGAGCTACACCTTC.